The source of this T cell receptor (beta chain) is a study of cytomegalovirus exposure and HLA in healthy donors. Study results and limitations: There were reportedly fewer N-insertions in an Asian-associated ancestry cluster than the approximately 670-donor mean, in a later analysis.

The CDR3 runs to 16 residues. Germline assignment: CDR1 SGHAT and CDR2 FQNNGV. V dropped 6 bases and J dropped 5; count of bases not matched to a gene: 9. A note on this clone: Antigen unknown.

Researchers ran the PCR with 60 Vbeta and 13 Jbeta primers. Produced via immunoSEQ multiplex PCR; TCRdb's table is partial and in-frame only. This table holds 90,000 to 150,000 clones, roughly 8.6% found once. Sequencing was performed on PBMCs. The TCR originated in a woman aged 40 to 50 in good health and CMV-seropositive. V is TRBV11-2 and J is TRBJ2-3; TRBD2 agrees at 12 bases. The CDR3 loop is CASSLPLAGGGDTQYF. The CDR3 DNA sequence: TGTGCCAGCAGTTTACCTCTAGCGGGGGGGGGAGATACGCAGTATTTT.